This is a list of T cell receptor beta chains from one sample in a study of beta chain features in type 1 diabetes. Assay used: immunoSEQ multiplex PCR; TCRdb lists only in-frame clones, some missing. The sample records 120,000 to 150,000 clones, roughly 53% being singletons. Specimen: Tregs from blood. These receptors all come from a man younger than 35 in good health. The CDR3 runs from the conserved cysteine through the conserved F or W. The order of the fields is clone size, V gene, J gene, D gene, CDR3 DNA, CDR3 protein. A D gene is named only where the DNA matches it firmly. Clone size, where shown, is once, few, many, or a class for clones that have expanded.

>.|TRBV28|TRBJ1-5|.
TGTGCCAGCAGGTTAAGGGTGGACAGACTCAATCAGCCCCAGCATTTT
CASRLRVDRLNQPQHF
>.|TRBV4-2|TRBJ2-7|TRBD1
TGTGCCAGCAGCCGGGACAGGGTCAACGAGCAGTACTTC
CASSRDRVNEQYF
>.|TRBV29-1|TRBJ1-5|TRBD1
TGCAGCGTCGGGACAGGGAACAATCAGCCCCAGCATTTT
CSVGTGNNQPQHF
>.|TRBV7-9|TRBJ2-7|.
TGTGCCAGCAGCGCCCAGGGGTACGAGCAGTACTTC
CASSAQGYEQYF
>.|TRBV4-2|TRBJ2-7|.
TGTGCCAGCAGCCAAGATCGACGGCGGGCGGCCTACGAGCAGTACTTC
CASSQDRRRAAYEQYF
>.|TRBV30|TRBJ1-1|.
TGTGCCTGGAGTATCTACACTGAAGCTTTCTTT
CAWSIYTEAFF
>few|TRBV4-2|TRBJ2-5|.
TGTGCCAGCAGCCCCCGGAGTAGCGGCGCTCTACAAGAGACCCAGTACTTC
CASSPRSSGALQETQYF
>.|TRBV19|TRBJ1-6|TRBD1
TGTGCCAGTAGTATACAAGGGACAGCCAGAAGTTCACCCCTCCACTTT
CASSIQGTARSSPLHF
>few|TRBV7-2|TRBJ2-7|.
TGTGCCAGCAGCTTAGGAACGGGCTACGAGCAGTACTTC
CASSLGTGYEQYF
>once|TRBV7-9|TRBJ2-7|.
TGTGCCAGCAGCTTAGGCAGGGTCCTCGAGCAGTACTTC
CASSLGRVLEQYF
>.|TRBV18|TRBJ2-4|TRBD1
TGTGCCAGCTCACCCCCAGGGGGAAACATTCAGTACTTC
CASSPPGGNIQYF
>.|TRBV5-4|TRBJ2-1|TRBD2
TGTGCCAGCAGCTTCTCGCTCCTCTCGGCGGGAGGAGACAATGAGCAGTTCTTC
CASSFSLLSAGGDNEQFF
>.|TRBV19|TRBJ1-2|.
TGTGCCAGTACGCGGGGAGGAAACTATGGCTACACCTTC
CASTRGGNYGYTF
>.|TRBV10-3|TRBJ2-7|.
TGTGCCATCAGTGGGTCCCTCGAGCAGTACTTC
CAISGSLEQYF